This T cell receptor beta chain comes out of a study of blood T cell repertoires in COVID-19. Germline CDR1 reads SGHNT; CDR2 reads YYREEE (reference sequence). This CDR3 comprises 15 residues. Trimming removed 0 bases from V and 3 bases from J, with 9 bases in between. Assay: immunoSEQ multiplex PCR; the TCRdb copy retains only in-frame clones and omits some. This sample has 200,000 to 250,000 clones, with 85% to 90% found just once. The chain joins TRBV5-4 to TRBJ2-2; D may be TRBD1 (6 bases). Sequencing input: peripheral blood. The clonotype comes from a man aged 50 or older with COVID-19, enrolled during active disease. CDR3 region: CASSLGGLDTGELFF. For the CDR3, the DNA is TGTGCCAGCAGCTTGGGGGGGCTCGACACCGGGGAGCTGTTTTTT.